The 21 T cell receptor beta chains below all came from one sample that was sequenced in a study of CD8 T cells in Susac syndrome. Random hexamers were used to reverse transcribe an amount of roughly 0.45 to 1 ug RNA. From the immunoSEQ multiplex PCR reads, TCRdb called clonotypes with MiXCR, one entry per CDR3 protein. The sample comprises about 94,000 distinct CDR3 sequences, around 94% of which are singletons, and about 0.29% rests with the top ten. Sequenced: CD4+ T cells from PBMCs. These TCRs come from a human donor with Susac syndrome.

The chain employs TRBV9 and TRBJ2-1; tentative D call: TRBD2 (5 bases). Germline V CDR1 and CDR2: SGDLS, YYNGEE. Trimming left V 4 bases short and J 12 bases short, with 17 bases between. CDR3 length equals 13 residues. The CDR3 region is CASSPRVSEAQFF. In nucleotides, the CDR3 is TGTGCCAGCAGCCCAAGGGTTTCGGAGGCGCAGTTCTTC.

This chain connects TRBV5-1 to TRBJ1-6, with unresolved D. Per germline, CDR1 SGHRS and CDR2 YFSETQ. The CDR3 spans 15 residues. V was shortened by 4 bases and J by 3 bases, with 11 bases between the two germline ends. The CDR3 region is CASSTAGNYNSPLHF. CDR3 bases: TGCGCCAGCAGCACTGCGGGGAACTATAATTCACCCCTCCACTTT.

The chain employs TRBV24-1 and TRBJ1-1; D ambiguous. This CDR3 spans 13 amino acids. The germline CDR1 and CDR2 sequences are KGHDR and SFDVKD. V lost 2 bases and J 1 base, leaving 4 bases between the germline ends. The CDR3 bases are TGTGCCACCAGTGATTCACCGAACACTGAAGCTTTCTTT. Residues: CATSDSPNTEAFF.

The V gene is TRBV12-3 or TRBV12-4, the J gene TRBJ1-1; D is unclear. The V gene lost 2 bases and the J gene lost 2 bases, with 3 bases spanning the gap. The CDR3 is 12 amino acids. The CDR3 coding sequence is TGTGCCAGCAGTTTATACAACACTGAAGCTTTCTTT. It specifies CASSLYNTEAFF.

CDR3 in amino acids: CASSLWLQETQYF. The CDR3 bases are TGCGCCAGCAGCTTGTGGCTTCAAGAGACCCAGTACTTC. The genes are TRBV5-1 and TRBJ2-5; D is unresolved. Between the trimmed V and J ends, which lost 1 base and 2 bases, there was a span of 6 bases. Looked up from germline, CDR1 is SGHRS and CDR2 is YFSETQ. This CDR3 has 13 amino acids.

The chain recombines TRBV20-1 with TRBJ2-1; D is uncertain. V shed 5 bases and J shed 5 bases, with 16 bases lying between them. CDR1 and CDR2 (germline): DFQATT, SNEGSKA (reference sequence). This CDR3 region has 14 residues. CDR3 in amino acids: CSAVTALNNNEQFF. The CDR3 bases are TGCAGTGCTGTAACAGCACTGAACAACAATGAGCAGTTCTTC.

This clonotype was found once. V is TRBV12-3 or TRBV12-4 and J is TRBJ1-5; D unresolved. The V gene lost 3 bases and the J gene lost 5 bases, with 11 bases spanning the gap. The CDR3 is 14 residues long. In nucleotides, the CDR3 is TGTGCCAGCAGTTTTGGGAGTAAGGATCAGCCCCAGCATTTT. Protein sequence: CASSFGSKDQPQHF.

This sequence joins TRBV10-3 and TRBJ1-6; 10 positions agree with TRBD1. The germline CDR1 and CDR2 sequences are ENHRY and SYGVKD. The CDR3 is 14 amino acids. The J segment lost 9 bases and the V segment lost 10 bases, leaving 9 bases of the junction unmatched. CDR3 loop: CASTGTGEASPLHF. CDR3 sequence (DNA): TGTGCCAGCACGGGGACAGGGGAGGCTTCACCCCTCCACTTT.

This clonotype was recorded only once. V is TRBV15 and J is TRBJ2-7; maybe TRBD1 (7 bases). The CDR3 contains 13 residues. Germline CDR1 and CDR2: LNHNV and YYDKDF (reference sequence). Trimming shortened V by 5 bases and J by 6 bases, and 14 bases separated the two germline ends. CDR3 amino acids: CATSLRGEIEQYF. In DNA, the CDR3 is TGTGCCACCAGCCTCAGGGGGGAAATCGAGCAGTACTTC.

The chain employs TRBV20-1 and TRBJ2-3, with 13 bases identical to TRBD2. This CDR3 has 15 residues. Trimming took 3 bases from V and 4 from J; bases not matched to a gene: 4. In germline, CDR1 is DFQATT, CDR2 SNEGSKA (reference sequence). The CDR3 reads CSARQLAGGPDTQYF. The CDR3 DNA reads TGCAGTGCTAGGCAACTAGCGGGGGGGCCAGATACGCAGTATTTT.

The rearrangement joins TRBV2 to TRBJ1-5; D remains unclear. This CDR3 has 13 amino acids. Per germline, CDR1 SNHLY and CDR2 FYNNEI. Trimming took 7 bases from V and 4 from J, leaving 11 bases between them. The chain's CDR3 is CASISDTNQPQHF. Here the CDR3 DNA reads TGTGCCAGCATATCCGACACAAATCAGCCCCAGCATTTT. Complete variable domain (other parts from reference TRBV2 and TRBJ1-5): EPEVTQTPSHQVTQMGQEVILRCVPISNHLYFYWYRQILGQKVEFLVSFYNNEISEKSEIFDDQFSVERPDGSNFTLKIRSTKLEDSAMYFCASISDTNQPQHFGDGTRLSIL.

This clonotype showed up just once. The rearrangement joins TRBV5-4 to TRBJ2-7, with TRBD2 matching 7 bases. CDR1 and CDR2 from the germline V gene are SGHNT and YYREEE (reference sequence). The CDR3 spans 14 residues. The junction had 5 bases not matched to a gene; V was cut back by 0 bases and J by 5 bases. CDR3 nucleotides: TGTGCCAGCAGCTTGGTGGGGGGGATGAACGAGCAGTACTTC. Translating gives CASSLVGGMNEQYF.

This chain joins TRBV15 and TRBJ1-1; D remains unclear. Germline values: CDR1 LNHNV, CDR2 YYDKDF (reference sequence). The V end was cut by 9 bases, the J end by 1 base, with 9 bases between. The CDR3 is 12 amino acids. The CDR3 DNA is TGTGCCACTAATACTCCGAACACTGAAGCTTTCTTT. It specifies CATNTPNTEAFF.

The DNA of the CDR3 is TGTGCCAGCAGTTACTCGACTCTTGGGGTCAGCGTTAATTCACCCCTCCACTTT. It yields the protein CASSYSTLGVSVNSPLHF. The chain joins TRBV6-2 or TRBV6-3 to TRBJ1-6; D is unclear. Trimming pared 0 bases from V and 6 bases from J, leaving 18 bases between. CDR3 length: 18 residues. CDR1 is MNHEY and CDR2 is SVGEGT in the germline V gene.

The chain combines TRBV6-5 with TRBJ1-4, with D tentatively TRBD1 (5 bases). The CDR3 covers 14 residues. CDR1 is MNHEY and CDR2 is SVGAGI in the germline V gene. V was trimmed by 4 bases and J by 11 bases, leaving 17 bases between them. The CDR3 reads CASSSGTSDDKLFF. CDR3 DNA: TGTGCCAGCAGTTCCGGGACGTCAGACGATAAACTGTTTTTT.

The V and J genes are TRBV20-1 and TRBJ2-7, with D unresolved. V gave up 0 bases and J gave up 5 bases, with 5 bases separating them. The CDR3 is made up of 11 amino acids. From germline, CDR1 is DFQATT and CDR2 SNEGSKA (reference sequence). Written as DNA, the CDR3 is TGCAGTGCTAGAGATGACCACGAGCAGTACTTC. It codes for CSARDDHEQYF.

The chain joins TRBV4-3 to TRBJ1-5; D is unresolved. Trimming removed 0 bases from V and 11 bases from J, with 17 bases in between. CDR1 and CDR2 (germline): LGHNA, YSLEER. The length of the CDR3 is 15 residues. CDR3 bases: TGCGCCAGCAGCCAAGATATGGGCTCGCTTAAGGCCCAGCATTTT. As protein: CASSQDMGSLKAQHF.

The V and J genes are TRBV20-1 and TRBJ1-6; D gene ambiguous. The CDR3 runs 15 residues. Germline values: CDR1 DFQATT, CDR2 SNEGSKA (reference sequence). Trimming removed 3 bases at V and 8 bases at J, with 17 bases between. As DNA, the CDR3 is TGCAGTGCTAGTTTTACTGGACCTATCCATTCACCCCTCCACTTT. Protein product: CSASFTGPIHSPLHF.

This clonotype has a handful of counts. The V and J genes are TRBV14 and TRBJ2-1; D gene uncertain. The V and J ends lost 2 bases and 4 bases respectively, with 9 bases between them. The CDR3 runs 14 residues. Germline-derived CDR1 and CDR2 are SGHDN and FVKESK. DNA of the CDR3: TGTGCCAGCAGCCAAAACGGGCCATACAATGAGCAGTTCTTC. Its translation: CASSQNGPYNEQFF.

As to this clonotype: A much larger clonotype is one base distant, so this may be a read error. The chain has TRBV7-6 and TRBJ1-1, with D tentatively TRBD1 (5 bases). CDR3 length equals 13 residues. Per germline, CDR1 SGHVS and CDR2 FNYEAQ. The germline V and J ends were trimmed by 3 bases and 1 base, with 6 bases remaining between them. This CDR3 is CASSFGGNTEAFF. DNA for the CDR3: TGTGCCAGCAGCTTCGGGGGGAACACTGAAGCTTTCTTT.

This chain joins TRBV20-1 and TRBJ1-2; weak D call: TRBD1 (6 bases). Per the germline V gene, CDR1 is DFQATT and CDR2 is SNEGSKA (reference sequence). Trimming removed 5 bases from V and 7 bases from J, with 17 bases in between. The CDR3 consists of 13 residues. The CDR3, as DNA: TGCAGTGCTGTTATTTCGACAGGAACTGGCTACACCTTC. Its protein product is CSAVISTGTGYTF.